A single sample is the source of the 15 T cell receptor beta chains below, sequenced in a study of tumor-infiltrating lymphocytes in localized non-small cell lung cancer. Repertoires were generated with immunoSEQ multiplex PCR, while TCRdb's copy carries only in-frame clones and drops some. Altogether approximately 15,000 clones are present, 65% to 85% being singletons, with the ten largest covering about a tenth. Sequencing used uninvolved lung tissue not adjacent to the tumor. These receptors came from a human donor with non-small cell lung cancer.

This clone was detected only once. The gene calls are TRBV30 and TRBJ1-3; tentatively, D is TRBD1 (5 bases). V was clipped by 0 bases and J by 3 bases, with 9 bases between them. The germline V gene has CDR1 GTSNPN and CDR2 SVGIG (reference sequence). The CDR3 totals 14 residues. CDR3 residues: CAWSVRGGGNTIYF. DNA for the CDR3: TGTGCCTGGAGTGTAAGGGGCGGTGGAAACACCATATATTTT.

This clone showed up just once. V is TRBV19 and J is TRBJ2-6, with D maybe TRBD2 (5 bases). Germline V gene lookup returns CDR1 LNHDA and CDR2 SQIVND (reference sequence). Between the trimmed V and J ends, which lost 3 bases and 0 bases, there was a span of 12 bases. CDR3 size: 17 residues. CDR3 sequence: CASSMSGLFSGANVLTF. The CDR3 DNA is TGTGCCAGTAGTATGTCGGGATTGTTCTCTGGGGCCAACGTCCTGACTTTC.

V is TRBV28 and J is TRBJ1-1; weak D call: TRBD1 (6 bases). The CDR3 is 13 residues long. V dropped 8 bases and J dropped 3 bases, with 13 bases sitting between them. From germline, CDR1 is MDHEN and CDR2 SYDVKM. In DNA form, the CDR3 reads TGTGCCAGCGGGGGGCTCTATGACACTGAAGCTTTCTTT. Encoded protein: CASGGLYDTEAFF.

The gene calls are TRBV6-1 and TRBJ2-7; 13 nucleotides match TRBD2. This CDR3 has 16 amino acids. Per the germline V gene, CDR1 is MNHNS and CDR2 is SASEGT. With 2 bases clipped from V and 5 bases from J, the junction kept 6 bases outside the gene matches. The CDR3 region is CASSELGLAGYNEQYF. CDR3 DNA: TGTGCCAGCAGTGAATTGGGACTAGCGGGATACAACGAGCAGTACTTC.

This chain links TRBV6-1 with TRBJ1-1, with 8 bases identical to TRBD1. CDR1 is MNHNS and CDR2 is SASEGT in the germline V gene. The CDR3 sequence is 15 residues long. J was trimmed by 0 bases and V by 5 bases; bases with no gene match: 5. The CDR3 coding sequence is TGTGCCAGCAGTTCACCGACAGGGGTGAACACTGAAGCTTTCTTT. This gives the protein CASSSPTGVNTEAFF.

This chain links TRBV6-5 with TRBJ2-2, with D perhaps matching TRBD1 (5 bases). With 4 bases removed from V and 5 bases from J, the gap between germline ends came to 11 bases. Germline V gene sequence: CDR1 MNHEY, CDR2 SVGAGI. The CDR3 is made up of 14 amino acids. Written as DNA, the CDR3 is TGTGCCAGCAGTTTTTCGAAGGGGACCGGGGAGCTGTTTTTT. It translates to CASSFSKGTGELFF.

The chain links TRBV5-4 to TRBJ2-2; D not resolved. Germline CDR1 is SGHNT and CDR2 is YYREEE (reference sequence). V lost 4 bases and J 6 bases, leaving 13 bases between the germline ends. This CDR3 region has 14 residues. CDR3 in amino acids: CASSVGFLAGELFF. The CDR3 bases are TGTGCCAGCAGCGTGGGTTTTTTGGCCGGGGAGCTGTTTTTT.

The chain has TRBV6-1 and TRBJ2-1; 8 nucleotides agree with TRBD2. With 10 bases clipped from V and 4 bases from J, the junction kept 9 bases outside the gene matches. Germline-derived CDR1 and CDR2 are MNHNS and SASEGT. CDR3 length: 14 amino acids. The CDR3 DNA reads TGTGCCACCTCCACGGGAGGGCCATACAATGAGCAGTTCTTC. This gives the protein CATSTGGPYNEQFF.

The chain recombines TRBV5-6 with TRBJ1-2; tentative D call: TRBD1 (6 bases). CDR1 and CDR2 (germline): SGHDT, YYEEEE. CDR3 length: 14 amino acids. Trimming cost V 1 base and J 8 bases, with 15 bases left between them. The CDR3: CASSLTGREYGYTF. The DNA for the CDR3 is TGTGCCAGCAGCTTGACAGGGCGAGAATACGGCTACACCTTC.

This clone came up a few times. The chain is built from TRBV7-9 and TRBJ2-1; D not resolved. Germline V gives CDR1 SEHNR, CDR2 FQNEAQ (reference sequence). The V and J ends lost 6 bases and 6 bases respectively, with 6 bases between them. The CDR3 is 11 residues long. Here the CDR3 DNA reads TGTGCCAGCAGGTATTTCAATGAGCAGTTCTTC. Protein: CASRYFNEQFF.

The rearrangement uses TRBV5-5 and TRBJ1-2; D perhaps matches TRBD1 (5 bases). CDR1 is SGHKS and CDR2 is YYEKEE in the germline V gene (reference sequence). CDR3 length equals 14 residues. Trimming shortened V by 0 bases and J by 6 bases, and 12 bases separated the two germline ends. The CDR3 coding sequence is TGTGCCAGCAGCTTGGCCAACAGGTTAGATGGCTACACCTTC. Its translation is CASSLANRLDGYTF. The complete variable domain, with remaining parts taken from reference TRBV5-5 and TRBJ1-2, reads DAGVTQSPTHLIKTRGQQVTLRCSPISGHKSVSWYQQVLGQGPQFIFQYYEKEERGRGNFPDRFSARQFPNYSSELNVNALLLGDSALYLCASSLANRLDGYTFGSGTRLTVV.

The gene calls are TRBV14 and TRBJ2-2; D is perhaps TRBD1 (6 bases). CDR3 length equals 15 residues. The ends were cut back, 4 bases at V and 3 bases at J, with 12 bases in the middle. Germline V CDR1 and CDR2: SGHDN, FVKESK. The CDR3 DNA follows: TGTGCCAGCAGCCGCAGGACAGCTTACACCGGGGAGCTGTTTTTT. Amino acid sequence: CASSRRTAYTGELFF.

This CDR3 reads CASTPGGSGYGYTF. In nucleotides, the CDR3 is TGTGCCAGCACCCCAGGGGGCTCAGGCTATGGCTACACCTTC. V and J are TRBV6-6 and TRBJ1-2; 8 bases line up with TRBD1. Germline CDR1 and CDR2: MNHNY and SVGAGI (reference sequence). The trim removed 7 bases at V and 4 bases at J, leaving 8 bases unmatched. The CDR3 totals 14 residues.

This chain connects TRBV19 to TRBJ2-2, with 13 nucleotides matching TRBD2. V trimming: 10 bases; J trimming: 4 bases; junction bases outside the gene matches: 12. This CDR3 contains 17 residues. Germline V gene sequence: CDR1 LNHDA, CDR2 SQIVND (reference sequence). The CDR3 spells CAISGLAGEGGTGELFF. In DNA, the CDR3 is TGTGCCATCAGCGGACTAGCGGGAGAGGGGGGCACCGGGGAGCTGTTTTTT.

The chain is built from TRBV5-1 and TRBJ2-7, with TRBD1 identical over 9 bases. The CDR3 is 15 residues long. V lost 4 bases and J lost 5; bases outside the gene matches: 10. Germline V gene lookup returns CDR1 SGHRS and CDR2 YFSETQ. CDR3 protein: CASSDPGQGNNEQYF. CDR3 coding DNA: TGCGCCAGCAGCGACCCCGGACAGGGGAATAACGAGCAGTACTTC.